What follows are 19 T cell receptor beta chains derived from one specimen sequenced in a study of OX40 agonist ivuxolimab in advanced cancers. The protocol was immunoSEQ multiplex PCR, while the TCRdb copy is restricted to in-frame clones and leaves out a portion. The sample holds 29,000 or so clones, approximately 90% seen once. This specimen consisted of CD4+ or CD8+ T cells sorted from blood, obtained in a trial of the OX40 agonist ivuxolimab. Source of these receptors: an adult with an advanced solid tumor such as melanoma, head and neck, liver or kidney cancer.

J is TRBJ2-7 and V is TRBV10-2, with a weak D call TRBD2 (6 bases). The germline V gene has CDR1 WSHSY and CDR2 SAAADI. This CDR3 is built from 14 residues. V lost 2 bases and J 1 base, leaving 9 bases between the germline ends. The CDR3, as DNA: TGCGCCAGCAGTGAGCAAGGGACTTCCTACGAGCAGTACTTC. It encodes CASSEQGTSYEQYF.

In nucleotides, the CDR3 is TGTGCCAGCAGCTTGGTTATTGCGCTCATGAACACTGAAGCTTTCTTT. This translates into CASSLVIALMNTEAFF. The chain carries TRBV5-6 and TRBJ1-1; D is undetermined. CDR1 SGHDT and CDR2 YYEEEE come from the germline V gene. The CDR3 extends over 16 amino acids. With 0 bases removed from V and 0 bases from J, the gap between germline ends came to 12 bases.

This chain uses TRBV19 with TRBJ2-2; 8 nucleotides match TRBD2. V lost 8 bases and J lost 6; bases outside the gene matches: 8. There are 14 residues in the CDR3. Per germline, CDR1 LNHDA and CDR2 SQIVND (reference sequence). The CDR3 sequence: CASAAGVSAGELFF. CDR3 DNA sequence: TGTGCCAGTGCAGCGGGGGTATCGGCCGGGGAGCTGTTTTTT.

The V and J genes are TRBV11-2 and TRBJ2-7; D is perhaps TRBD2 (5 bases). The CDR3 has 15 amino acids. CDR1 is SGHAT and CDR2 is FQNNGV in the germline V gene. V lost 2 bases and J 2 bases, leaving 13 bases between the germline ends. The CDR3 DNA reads TGTGCCAGCAGCTTATCGAGCGGCGAGACCTACGAGCAGTACTTC. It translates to CASSLSSGETYEQYF.

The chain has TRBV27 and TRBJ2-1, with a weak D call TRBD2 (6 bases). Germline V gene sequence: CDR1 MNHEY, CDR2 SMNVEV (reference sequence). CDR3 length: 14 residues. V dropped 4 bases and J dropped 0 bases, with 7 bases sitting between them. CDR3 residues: CASSWGDSYNEQFF. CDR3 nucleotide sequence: TGTGCCAGCAGTTGGGGGGACTCCTACAATGAGCAGTTCTTC.

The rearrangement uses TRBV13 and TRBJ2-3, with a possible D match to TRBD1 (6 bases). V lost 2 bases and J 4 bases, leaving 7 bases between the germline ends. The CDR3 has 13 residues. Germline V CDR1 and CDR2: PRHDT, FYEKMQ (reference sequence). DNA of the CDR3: TGTGCCAGCAGCTTACAGGGGCCAGATACGCAGTATTTT. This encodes CASSLQGPDTQYF.

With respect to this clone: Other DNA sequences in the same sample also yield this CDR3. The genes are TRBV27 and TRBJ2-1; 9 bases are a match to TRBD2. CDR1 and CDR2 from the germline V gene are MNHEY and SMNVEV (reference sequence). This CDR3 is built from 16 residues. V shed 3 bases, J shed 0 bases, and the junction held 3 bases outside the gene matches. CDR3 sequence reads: CASSLSSGSSYNEQFF. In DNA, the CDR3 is TGTGCCAGCAGTTTGAGTAGCGGGAGCTCCTACAATGAGCAGTTCTTC.

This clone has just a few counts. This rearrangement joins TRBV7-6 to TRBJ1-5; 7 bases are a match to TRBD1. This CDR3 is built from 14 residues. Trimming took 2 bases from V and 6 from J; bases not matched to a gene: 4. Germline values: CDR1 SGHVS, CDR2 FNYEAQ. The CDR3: CASSLQGEAQPQHF. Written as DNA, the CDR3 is TGTGCCAGCAGCTTACAGGGGGAGGCTCAGCCCCAGCATTTT.

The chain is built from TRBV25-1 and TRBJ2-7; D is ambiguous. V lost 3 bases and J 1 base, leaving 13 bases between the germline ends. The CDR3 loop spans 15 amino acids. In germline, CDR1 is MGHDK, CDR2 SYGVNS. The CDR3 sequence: CASSERGPRSYEQYF. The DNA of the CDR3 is TGTGCCAGCAGTGAGCGCGGACCAAGATCCTACGAGCAGTACTTC.

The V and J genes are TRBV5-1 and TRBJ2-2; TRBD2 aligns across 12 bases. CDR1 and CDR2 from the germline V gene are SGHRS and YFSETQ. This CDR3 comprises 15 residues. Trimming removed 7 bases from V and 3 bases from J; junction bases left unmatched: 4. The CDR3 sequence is CASQLAGGYTGELFF. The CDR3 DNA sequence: TGCGCCAGCCAACTAGCGGGGGGTTACACCGGGGAGCTGTTTTTT. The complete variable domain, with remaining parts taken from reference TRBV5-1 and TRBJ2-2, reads KAGVTQTPRYLIKTRGQQVTLSCSPISGHRSVSWYQQTPGQGLQFLFEYFSETQRNKGNFPGRFSGRQFSNSRSEMNVSTLELGDSALYLCASQLAGGYTGELFFGEGSRLTVL.

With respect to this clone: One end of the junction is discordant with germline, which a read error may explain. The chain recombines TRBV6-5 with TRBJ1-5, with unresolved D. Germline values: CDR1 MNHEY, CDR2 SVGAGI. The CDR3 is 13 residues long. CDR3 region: CASSYSKSQTQHF. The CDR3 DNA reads TGTGCCAGCAGTTACTCGAAATCTCAGACCCAGCATTTT.

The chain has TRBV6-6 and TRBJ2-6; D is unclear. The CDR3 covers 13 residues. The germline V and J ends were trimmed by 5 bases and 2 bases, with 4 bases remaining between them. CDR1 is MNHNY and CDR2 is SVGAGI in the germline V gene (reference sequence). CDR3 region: CASSTPGANVLTF. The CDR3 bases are TGTGCCAGCAGTACGCCTGGGGCCAACGTCCTGACTTTC.

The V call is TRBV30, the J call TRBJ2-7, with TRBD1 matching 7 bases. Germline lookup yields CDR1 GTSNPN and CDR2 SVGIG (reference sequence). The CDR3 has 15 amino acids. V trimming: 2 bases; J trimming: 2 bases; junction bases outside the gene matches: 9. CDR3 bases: TGTGCCTGGAGTTCCGGACAGGACGGCCCCTACGAGCAGTACTTC. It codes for CAWSSGQDGPYEQYF.

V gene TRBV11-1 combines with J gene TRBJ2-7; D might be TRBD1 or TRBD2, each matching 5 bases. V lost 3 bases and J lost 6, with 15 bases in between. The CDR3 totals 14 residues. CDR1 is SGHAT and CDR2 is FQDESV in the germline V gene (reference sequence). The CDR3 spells CASSLTTGSIEQYF. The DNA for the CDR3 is TGTGCCAGCAGCTTGACTACAGGTTCCATCGAGCAGTACTTC.

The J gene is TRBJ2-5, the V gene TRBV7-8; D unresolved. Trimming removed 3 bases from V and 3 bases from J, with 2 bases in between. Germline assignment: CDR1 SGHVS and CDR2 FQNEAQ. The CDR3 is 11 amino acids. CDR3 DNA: TGTGCCAGCAGCTTCAAAGAGACCCAGTACTTC. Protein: CASSFKETQYF.

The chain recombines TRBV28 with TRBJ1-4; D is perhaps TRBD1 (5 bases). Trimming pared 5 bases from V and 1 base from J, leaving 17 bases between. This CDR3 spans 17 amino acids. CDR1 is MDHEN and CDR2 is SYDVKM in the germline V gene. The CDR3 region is CASSPLSDSLTNEKLFF. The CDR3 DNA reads TGTGCCAGCAGTCCGCTGTCTGACAGCCTAACTAATGAAAAACTGTTTTTT.

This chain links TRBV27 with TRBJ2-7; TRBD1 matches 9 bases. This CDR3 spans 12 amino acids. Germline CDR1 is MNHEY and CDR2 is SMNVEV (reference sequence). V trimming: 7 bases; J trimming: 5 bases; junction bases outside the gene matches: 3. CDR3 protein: CASIGTGNEQYF. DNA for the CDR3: TGTGCCAGCATCGGGACAGGGAACGAGCAGTACTTC.

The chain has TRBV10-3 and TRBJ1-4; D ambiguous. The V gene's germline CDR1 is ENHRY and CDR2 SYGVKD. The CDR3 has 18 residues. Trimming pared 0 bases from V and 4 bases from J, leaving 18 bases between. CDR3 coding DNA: TGTGCCATCAGTGAGTCGACTGGGCCGGGAGGGCTTAATGAAAAACTGTTTTTT. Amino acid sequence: CAISESTGPGGLNEKLFF.

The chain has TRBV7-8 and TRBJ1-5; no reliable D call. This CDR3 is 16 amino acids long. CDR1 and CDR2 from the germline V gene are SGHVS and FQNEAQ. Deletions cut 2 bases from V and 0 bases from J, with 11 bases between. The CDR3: CASSLLESYSNQPQHF. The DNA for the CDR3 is TGTGCCAGCAGCTTATTGGAAAGTTATAGCAATCAGCCCCAGCATTTT.